The clone carrying this T cell receptor beta chain was seen repeatedly, ten times or more. Its specificity is not known. No donor had other autoimmune disease, uncontrolled infection, pregnancy or lactation. The germline V gene has CDR1 SQVTM and CDR2 ANQGSEA. V was shortened by 5 bases and J by 4 bases, with 14 bases between the two germline ends. There are 13 residues in the CDR3. The data stem from a study of Graves' ophthalmopathy and Graves' hyperthyroidism. Study outcomes and limitations: At about 69% sensitivity and approximately 72% specificity, the model predicted progression of the ophthalmopathy. A model of 13 signatures distinguished ophthalmopathy from stable hyperthyroidism at around 91% sensitivity and around 81% specificity.

Researchers took RNA transcripts and amplified TCR beta CDR3 regions from them. RT-PCR in the first round used HTBI primers; a second-round multiplex PCR followed. TCRdb fed the multiplex PCR reads into MiXCR, producing one record per CDR3 protein. This sample has about 620,000 distinct CDR3 sequences, with approximately 22% found just once. Sequenced material: peripheral blood. The chain combines TRBV29-1 with TRBJ1-2; D is ambiguous. The clonotype originates from a woman younger than 35 with stable Graves' hyperthyroidism. Some clones in this sample may be carry-over from other donors' samples. CDR3 in DNA: TGCAGCGTTTACATGACGCTTACCTATGGCTACACCTTC. It translates to CSVYMTLTYGYTF.